Sequencing of this TCR beta chain was carried out in a study of blood T cells in healthy people across ages. Using a J-beta primer mix together with a sample-barcoded 5' primer, a second PCR was run for roughly 7 to 11 cycles. TCRdb used MiXCR to reprocess the 5' RACE reads, holding one entry per CDR3 protein. The sample consists of about 750,000 distinct CDR3 sequences, about 48% of them appearing once. The donors, healthy Caucasians from Russia, were aged roughly 6 to 90. Extracted total RNA amounted to at least 5.5 micrograms for each sample. The germline CDR1 and CDR2 sequences are SGHAT and FQDESV (reference sequence). The CDR3 is made up of 16 amino acids. The ends lost 5 bases at V and 3 bases at J; junction bases unmatched: 10.

Sequenced input: blood. This TCR was sampled from a man older than 75 in good health. The chain couples TRBV11-1 to TRBJ2-5; 9 bases match TRBD1. The DNA of the CDR3 is TGTGCCAGCAGCATACCGGGACAGGGAACCGAAGAGACCCAGTACTTC. This sequence encodes CASSIPGQGTEETQYF.